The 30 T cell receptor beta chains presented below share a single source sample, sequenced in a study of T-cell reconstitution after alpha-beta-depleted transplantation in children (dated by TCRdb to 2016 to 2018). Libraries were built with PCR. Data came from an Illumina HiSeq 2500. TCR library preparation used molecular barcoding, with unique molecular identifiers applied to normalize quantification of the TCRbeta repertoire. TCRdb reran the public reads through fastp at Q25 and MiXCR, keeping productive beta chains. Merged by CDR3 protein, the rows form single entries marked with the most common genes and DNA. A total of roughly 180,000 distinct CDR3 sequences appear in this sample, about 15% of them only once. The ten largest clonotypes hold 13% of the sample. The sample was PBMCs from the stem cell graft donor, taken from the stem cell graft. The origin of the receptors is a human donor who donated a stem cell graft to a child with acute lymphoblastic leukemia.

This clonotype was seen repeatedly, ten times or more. CDR3 sequence: CASRPFASSYNEQFF. Here the CDR3 DNA reads TGTGCCAGCAGACCCTTCGCTAGCTCCTACAATGAGCAGTTCTTC. V usage is TRBV7-6 and J usage is TRBJ2-1; no reliable D call. The germline gives CDR1 SGHVS, CDR2 FNYEAQ. The CDR3 is 15 residues long. The V end was cut by 6 bases, the J end by 0 bases, with 12 bases between.

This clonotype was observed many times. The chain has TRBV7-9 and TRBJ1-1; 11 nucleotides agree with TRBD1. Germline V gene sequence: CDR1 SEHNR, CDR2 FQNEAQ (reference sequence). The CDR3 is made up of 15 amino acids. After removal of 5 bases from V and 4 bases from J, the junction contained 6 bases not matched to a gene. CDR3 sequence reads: CASSHGTGGLTEAFF. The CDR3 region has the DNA TGTGCCAGCAGCCACGGGACAGGGGGTCTCACTGAAGCTTTCTTT.

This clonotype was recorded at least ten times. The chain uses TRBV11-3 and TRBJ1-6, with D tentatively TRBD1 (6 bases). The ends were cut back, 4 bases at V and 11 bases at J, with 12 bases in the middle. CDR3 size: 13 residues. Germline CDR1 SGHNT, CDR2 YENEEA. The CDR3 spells CASSSGDSAPLHF. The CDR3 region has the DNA TGTGCCAGCAGCTCAGGGGATTCGGCACCCCTCCACTTT.

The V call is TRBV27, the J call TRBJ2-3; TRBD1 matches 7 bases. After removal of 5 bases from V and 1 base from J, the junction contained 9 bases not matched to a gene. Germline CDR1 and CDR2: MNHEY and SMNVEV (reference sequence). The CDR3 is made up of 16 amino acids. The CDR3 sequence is CASSRTGPVGTDTQYF. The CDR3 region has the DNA TGTGCCAGCAGTAGGACAGGCCCGGTGGGCACAGATACGCAGTATTTT.

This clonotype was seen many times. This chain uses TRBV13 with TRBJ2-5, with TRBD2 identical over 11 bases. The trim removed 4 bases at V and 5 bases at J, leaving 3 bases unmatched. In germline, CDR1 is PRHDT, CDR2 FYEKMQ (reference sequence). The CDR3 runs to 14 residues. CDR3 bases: TGTGCCAGCAGCTCACTAGCGGGAGTGGAGACCCAGTACTTC. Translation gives CASSSLAGVETQYF.

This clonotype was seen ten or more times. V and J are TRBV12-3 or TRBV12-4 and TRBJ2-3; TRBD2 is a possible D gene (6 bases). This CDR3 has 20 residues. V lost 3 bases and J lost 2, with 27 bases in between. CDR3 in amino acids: CASSFGLGGEALISTDTQYF. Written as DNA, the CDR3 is TGTGCCAGCAGTTTCGGCTTAGGCGGGGAGGCCCTCATCTCCACAGATACGCAGTATTTT.

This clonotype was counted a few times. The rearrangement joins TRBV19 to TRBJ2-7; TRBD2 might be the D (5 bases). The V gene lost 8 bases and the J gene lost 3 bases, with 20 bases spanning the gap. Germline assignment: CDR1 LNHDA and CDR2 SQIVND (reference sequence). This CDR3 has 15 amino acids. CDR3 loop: CASQRRLEVGYEQYF. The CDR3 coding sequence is TGTGCCAGTCAACGGAGGCTAGAAGTGGGCTACGAGCAGTACTTC.

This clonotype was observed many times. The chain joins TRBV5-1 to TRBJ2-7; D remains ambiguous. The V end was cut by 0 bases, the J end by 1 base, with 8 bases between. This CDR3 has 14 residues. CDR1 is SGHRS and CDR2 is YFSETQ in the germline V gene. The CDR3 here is CASSLESRSYEQYF. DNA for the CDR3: TGCGCCAGCAGCTTGGAATCCCGTTCCTACGAGCAGTACTTC.

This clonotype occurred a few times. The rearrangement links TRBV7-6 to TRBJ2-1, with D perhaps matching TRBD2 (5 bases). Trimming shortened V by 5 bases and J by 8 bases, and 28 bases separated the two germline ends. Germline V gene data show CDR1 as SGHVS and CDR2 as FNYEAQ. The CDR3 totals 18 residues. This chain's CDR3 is CASSDIIDRAGLGYEQFF. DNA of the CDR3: TGTGCCAGCAGCGACATCATCGATAGGGCGGGTCTTGGGTATGAGCAGTTCTTC.

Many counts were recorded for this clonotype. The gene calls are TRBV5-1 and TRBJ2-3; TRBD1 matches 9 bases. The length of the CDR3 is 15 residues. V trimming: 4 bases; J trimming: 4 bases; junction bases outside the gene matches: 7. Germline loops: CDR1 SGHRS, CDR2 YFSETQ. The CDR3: CASSDDRGGSDTQYF. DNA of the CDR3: TGCGCCAGCAGCGACGACAGGGGGGGATCAGATACGCAGTATTTT.

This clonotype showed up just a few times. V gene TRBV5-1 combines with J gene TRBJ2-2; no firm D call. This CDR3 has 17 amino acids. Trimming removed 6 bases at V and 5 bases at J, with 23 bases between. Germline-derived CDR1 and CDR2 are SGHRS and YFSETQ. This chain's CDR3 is CASKPDSDQAGTGELFF. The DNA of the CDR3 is TGCGCCAGCAAACCTGACTCAGACCAAGCAGGTACCGGGGAGCTGTTTTTT.

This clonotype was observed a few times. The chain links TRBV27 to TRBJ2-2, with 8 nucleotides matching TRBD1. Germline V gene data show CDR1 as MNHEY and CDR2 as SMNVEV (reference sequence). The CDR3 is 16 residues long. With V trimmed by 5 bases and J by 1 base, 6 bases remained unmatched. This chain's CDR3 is CASSQTGTGNTGELFF. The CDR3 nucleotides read TGTGCCAGCAGTCAGACCGGGACAGGGAACACCGGGGAGCTGTTTTTT.

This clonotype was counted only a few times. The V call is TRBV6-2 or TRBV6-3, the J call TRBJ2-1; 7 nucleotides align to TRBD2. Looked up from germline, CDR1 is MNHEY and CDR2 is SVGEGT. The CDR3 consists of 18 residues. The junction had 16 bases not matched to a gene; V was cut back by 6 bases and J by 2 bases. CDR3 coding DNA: TGTGCCAGCAGGGCTCCCGGCCCACTTCGGGAGGCCTACAATGAGCAGTTCTTC. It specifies CASRAPGPLREAYNEQFF.

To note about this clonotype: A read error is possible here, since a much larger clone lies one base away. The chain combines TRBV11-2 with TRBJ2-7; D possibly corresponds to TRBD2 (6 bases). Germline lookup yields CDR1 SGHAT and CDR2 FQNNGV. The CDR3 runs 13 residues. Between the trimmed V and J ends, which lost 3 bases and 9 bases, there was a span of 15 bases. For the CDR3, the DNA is TGTGCCAGCAGCTTGACAAGCCCCGGGGGGCAGTACTTC. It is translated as CASSLTSPGGQYF.

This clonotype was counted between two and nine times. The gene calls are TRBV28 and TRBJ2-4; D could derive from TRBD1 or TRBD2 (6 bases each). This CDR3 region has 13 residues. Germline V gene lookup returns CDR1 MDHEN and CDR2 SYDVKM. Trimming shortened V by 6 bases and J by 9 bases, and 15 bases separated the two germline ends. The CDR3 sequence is CASRRSGAGIQYF. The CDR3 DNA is TGTGCCAGCAGGCGATCGGGGGCCGGCATTCAGTACTTC.

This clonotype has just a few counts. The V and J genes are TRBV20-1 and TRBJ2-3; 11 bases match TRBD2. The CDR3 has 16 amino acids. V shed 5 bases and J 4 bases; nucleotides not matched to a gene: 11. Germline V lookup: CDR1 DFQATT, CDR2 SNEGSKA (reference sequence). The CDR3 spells CSASLGSGRAADTQYF. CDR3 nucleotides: TGCAGTGCTTCCTTGGGTAGCGGGAGGGCCGCAGATACGCAGTATTTT.

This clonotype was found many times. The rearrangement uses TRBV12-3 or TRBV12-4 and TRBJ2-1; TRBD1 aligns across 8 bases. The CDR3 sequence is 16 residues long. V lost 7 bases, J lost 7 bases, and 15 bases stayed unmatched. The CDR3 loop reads CASTPRGPSSRNEQFF. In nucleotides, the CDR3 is TGTGCCAGCACCCCCAGGGGGCCTAGCAGTAGAAATGAGCAGTTCTTC.

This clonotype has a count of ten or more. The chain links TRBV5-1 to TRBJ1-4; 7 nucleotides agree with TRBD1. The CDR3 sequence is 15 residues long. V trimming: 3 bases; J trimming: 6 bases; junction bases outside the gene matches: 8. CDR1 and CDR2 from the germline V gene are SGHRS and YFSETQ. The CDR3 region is CASSYRGPGDEKLFF. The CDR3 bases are TGCGCCAGCAGCTACAGGGGACCGGGAGATGAAAAACTGTTTTTT.

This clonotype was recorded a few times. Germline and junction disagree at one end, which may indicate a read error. CDR3 amino acids: CASSLGGGGETQYF. CDR3 bases: TGTGCTAGCAGCTTAGGAGGAGGGGGAGAGACCCAGTACTTC. V gene TRBV7-7 combines with J gene TRBJ2-5; the D call may be TRBD1 or TRBD2 (6 bases each). The CDR3 has 14 residues. Looked up from germline, CDR1 is SSHAT and CDR2 is FNYEAQ (reference sequence).

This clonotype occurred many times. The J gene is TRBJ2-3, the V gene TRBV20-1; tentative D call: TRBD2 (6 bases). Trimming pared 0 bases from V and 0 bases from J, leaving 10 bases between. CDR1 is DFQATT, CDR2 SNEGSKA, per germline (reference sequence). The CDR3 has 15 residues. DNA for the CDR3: TGCAGTGCTAGAGATCCGGGAGCGAGCACAGATACGCAGTATTTT. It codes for CSARDPGASTDTQYF.

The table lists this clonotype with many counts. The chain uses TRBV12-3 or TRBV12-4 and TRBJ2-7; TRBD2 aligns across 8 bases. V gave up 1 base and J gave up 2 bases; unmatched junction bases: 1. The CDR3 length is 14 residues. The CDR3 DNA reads TGTGCCAGCAGTTTAGGACTAGCGACCTACGAGCAGTACTTC. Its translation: CASSLGLATYEQYF.

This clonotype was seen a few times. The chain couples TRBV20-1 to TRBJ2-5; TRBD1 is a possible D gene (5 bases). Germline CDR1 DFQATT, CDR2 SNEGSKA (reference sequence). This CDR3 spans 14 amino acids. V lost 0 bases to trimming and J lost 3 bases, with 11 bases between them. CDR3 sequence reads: CSARDPPTEETQYF. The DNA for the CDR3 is TGCAGTGCTAGAGATCCCCCGACAGAAGAGACCCAGTACTTC.

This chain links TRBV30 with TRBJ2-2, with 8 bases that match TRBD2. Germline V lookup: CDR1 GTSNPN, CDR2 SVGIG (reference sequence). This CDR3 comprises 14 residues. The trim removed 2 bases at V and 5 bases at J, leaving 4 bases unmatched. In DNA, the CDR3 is TGTGCCTGGAGTTGGGCGGGGGGAACCGGGGAGCTGTTTTTT. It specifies CAWSWAGGTGELFF.

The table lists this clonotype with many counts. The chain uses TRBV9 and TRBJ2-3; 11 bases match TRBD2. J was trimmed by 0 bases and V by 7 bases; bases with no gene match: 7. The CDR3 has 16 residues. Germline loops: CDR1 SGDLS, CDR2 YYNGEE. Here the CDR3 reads CASGRTSGGSTDTQYF. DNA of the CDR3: TGTGCCAGCGGAAGAACTAGCGGGGGAAGCACAGATACGCAGTATTTT.

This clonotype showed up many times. The DNA for the CDR3 is TGTGCCAGCAGACTGACAGGGGGTGGGGAGCCCCAGCATTTT. Translating gives CASRLTGGGEPQHF. The chain joins TRBV12-3 or TRBV12-4 to TRBJ1-5, with 9 bases aligning to TRBD1. V lost 6 bases and J lost 8; bases outside the gene matches: 8. The CDR3 spans 14 residues.

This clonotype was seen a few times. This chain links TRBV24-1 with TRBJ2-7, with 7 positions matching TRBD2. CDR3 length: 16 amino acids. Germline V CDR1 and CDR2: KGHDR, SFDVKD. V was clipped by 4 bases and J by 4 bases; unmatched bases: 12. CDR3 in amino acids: CATSDSRGRERYEQYF. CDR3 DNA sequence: TGTGCCACCAGTGACTCCCGAGGGCGGGAGAGGTACGAGCAGTACTTC.

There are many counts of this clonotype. CDR3 bases: TGCAGCGCCGATCGGGACGACAATGAGCAGTTCTTC. Its protein is CSADRDDNEQFF. The V and J genes are TRBV29-1 and TRBJ2-1; D could derive from TRBD1 or TRBD2 (5 bases each). CDR1 and CDR2 (germline): SQVTM, ANQGSEA. The germline V and J ends were trimmed by 7 bases and 5 bases, with 12 bases remaining between them. The CDR3 extends over 12 amino acids.

This chain's CDR3 is CASRLSRGYTGELFF. Written as DNA, the CDR3 is TGTGCCAGCAGACTGTCCCGGGGATACACCGGGGAGCTGTTTTTT. The chain uses TRBV7-2 and TRBJ2-2, with D perhaps TRBD2 (5 bases). V was shortened by 6 bases and J by 3 bases, with 14 bases between the two germline ends. This CDR3 spans 15 amino acids. Germline CDR1 reads SGHTA; CDR2 reads FQGNSA.

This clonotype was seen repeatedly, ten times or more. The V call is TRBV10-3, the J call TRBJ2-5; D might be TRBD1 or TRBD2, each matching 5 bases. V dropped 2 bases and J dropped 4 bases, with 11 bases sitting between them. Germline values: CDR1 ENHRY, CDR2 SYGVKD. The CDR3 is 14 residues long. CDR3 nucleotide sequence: TGTGCCATCAGTGAGCCGGGGCCGGCAGAGACCCAGTACTTC. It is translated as CAISEPGPAETQYF.

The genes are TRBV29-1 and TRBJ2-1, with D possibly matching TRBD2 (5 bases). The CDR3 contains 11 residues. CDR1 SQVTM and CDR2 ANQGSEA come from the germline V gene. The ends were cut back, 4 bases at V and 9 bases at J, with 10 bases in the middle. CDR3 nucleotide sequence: TGCAGCGTTGGGGAGTTTGCTGAGCAGTTCTTC. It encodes CSVGEFAEQFF.